The 6 T cell receptor beta chains presented below share a single source sample, sequenced in a study of blood T cell repertoires in COVID-19. The repertoire was sequenced with immunoSEQ multiplex PCR; TCRdb's copy has only in-frame clones and lacks some. The data show 200,000 to 300,000 clones, roughly 90% seen once. Material: peripheral blood. Receptors were obtained from a human donor in a cohort sampled during active COVID-19.

The chain has TRBV7-2 and TRBJ2-7, with D possibly TRBD1 on 6 matching bases. Trimming stripped 2 bases from V and 5 bases from J, with 16 bases between. From germline, CDR1 is SGHTA and CDR2 FQGNSA. The CDR3 runs 15 residues. The CDR3 sequence: CASSLIPTGYDEQYF. Written as DNA, the CDR3 is TGTGCCAGCAGCTTAATACCCACAGGGTACGACGAGCAGTACTTC. Looking up the rest from reference TRBV7-2 and TRBJ2-7 gives the full variable domain: GAGVSQSPSNKVTEKGKDVELRCDPISGHTALYWYRQSLGQGLEFLIYFQGNSAPDKSGLPSDRFSAERTGGSVSTLTIQRTQQEDSAVYLCASSLIPTGYDEQYFGPGTRLTVT.

This chain uses TRBV2 with TRBJ1-2; TRBD1 matches 8 bases. In germline, CDR1 is SNHLY, CDR2 FYNNEI. The length of the CDR3 is 14 residues. The V and J ends lost 6 bases and 8 bases, in that order; junction bases with no gene match: 11. In DNA form, the CDR3 reads TGTGCCAGCAGCGAGAGGACAGGGAGAGGGGGCTACACCTTC. Translating gives CASSERTGRGGYTF.

This clone occurred a few times. The CDR3 DNA follows: TGTGCCAGCAGCGTAGACCCCTACGGAGGAGTCTACACCTTC. This sequence encodes CASSVDPYGGVYTF. The chain is built from TRBV9 and TRBJ1-2, with D uncertain. Between the trimmed V and J ends, which lost 0 bases and 10 bases, there was a span of 16 bases. CDR3 length equals 14 residues. The germline CDR1 and CDR2 sequences are SGDLS and YYNGEE.

This clone was detected only a few times. V gene TRBV28 combines with J gene TRBJ2-1; D gene uncertain. With 10 bases removed from V and 10 bases from J, the gap between germline ends came to 17 bases. CDR3 length equals 12 residues. CDR1 is MDHEN and CDR2 is SYDVKM in the germline V gene. The CDR3 bases are TGTGCCACCGAGGAATTCCGGTCCGAGCAGTTCTTC. Its translation: CATEEFRSEQFF. Supplemented by reference TRBV28 and TRBJ2-1, the full variable domain reads DVKVTQSSRYLVKRTGEKVFLECVQDMDHENMFWYRQDPGLGLRLIYFSYDVKMKEKGDIPEGYSVSREKKERFSLILESASTNQTSMYLCATEEFRSEQFFGPGTRLTVL.

The rearrangement joins TRBV9 to TRBJ1-1; weak D call: TRBD1 (5 bases). Per germline, CDR1 SGDLS and CDR2 YYNGEE. The germline V and J ends were trimmed by 4 bases and 0 bases, with 13 bases remaining between them. This CDR3 contains 15 residues. CDR3 nucleotides: TGTGCCAGCAGCCCGATCGGGGGGATGAACACTGAAGCTTTCTTT. Encoded protein: CASSPIGGMNTEAFF.

The V and J genes are TRBV4-3 and TRBJ1-3, with D possibly TRBD1 on 5 matching bases. Trimming stripped 1 base from V and 0 bases from J, with 7 bases between. CDR1 LGHNA and CDR2 YSLEER come from the germline V gene. The CDR3 spans 15 residues. DNA for the CDR3: TGCGCCAGCAGCCAAGTTGACAGCTCTGGAAACACCATATATTTT. It encodes CASSQVDSSGNTIYF.